Listed below are T cell receptor beta chains from one sample, sequenced in a study of blood T cell repertoires in COVID-19. TCRdb's copy holds only in-frame clones and misses some; the assay was immunoSEQ multiplex PCR. Among roughly 230,000 clones listed, around 89% were seen once. The sample consisted of peripheral blood. These receptors all stem from a man between 65 and 79 years old with acute or convalescent COVID-19. Each CDR3 is given with its conserved first and last residue. Fields, in order: CDR3 DNA, CDR3 protein, clone size, V gene, J gene, CDR3 length, D gene. A D gene is named only where the DNA matches it firmly. Clone size appears in some rows only: once, few, many, or a class for an expanded clone.

CDR3 DNA: TGTGCCAGCAGCTCCAGCGGTAGCGGGAAAACAGATACGCAGTATTTT
CDR3 protein: CASSSSGSGKTDTQYF
clone size: NA
V gene: TRBV3-1/TRBV3-2
J gene: TRBJ2-3
CDR3 length: 16
D gene: TRBD2

CDR3 DNA: TGTGCCATTTCTCCTCAGGGGGCCCGCAACACCATATATTTT
CDR3 protein: CAISPQGARNTIYF
clone size: NA
V gene: TRBV10-3
J gene: TRBJ1-3
CDR3 length: 14
D gene: TRBD1

CDR3 DNA: TGCGCCAGCAGCTTACTACAGGGTGGGGAAAAACTGTTTTTT
CDR3 protein: CASSLLQGGEKLFF
clone size: NA
V gene: TRBV5-1
J gene: TRBJ1-4
CDR3 length: 14
D gene: NA

CDR3 DNA: TGCAGTCCCAAACCCGGGGAGACCCAGTACTTC
CDR3 protein: CSPKPGETQYF
clone size: NA
V gene: TRBV20-1
J gene: TRBJ2-5
CDR3 length: 11
D gene: NA

CDR3 DNA: TGTGCCATCAGTACAGAAGGGGCTCAGCCCCAGCATTTT
CDR3 protein: CAISTEGAQPQHF
clone size: NA
V gene: TRBV10-3
J gene: TRBJ1-5
CDR3 length: 13
D gene: NA

CDR3 DNA: TGTGCCAGCAGCTTGGGGAGAAAACCCTCTGGAAACACCATATATTTT
CDR3 protein: CASSLGRKPSGNTIYF
clone size: NA
V gene: TRBV5-6
J gene: TRBJ1-3
CDR3 length: 16
D gene: NA

CDR3 DNA: TGTGCCAGCAGTTTAGGGGGACAGTTCTATGGCTACACCTTC
CDR3 protein: CASSLGGQFYGYTF
clone size: NA
V gene: TRBV28
J gene: TRBJ1-2
CDR3 length: 14
D gene: TRBD1

CDR3 DNA: TGCGCCAGCAGCTTGCCGGTAACGAGCGAGCAGTTCTTC
CDR3 protein: CASSLPVTSEQFF
clone size: NA
V gene: TRBV5-1
J gene: TRBJ2-1
CDR3 length: 13
D gene: NA

CDR3 DNA: TGTGCCAGCAGCTTAGACCTAGCGGGATCCTACGAGCAGTACTTC
CDR3 protein: CASSLDLAGSYEQYF
clone size: NA
V gene: TRBV11-2
J gene: TRBJ2-7
CDR3 length: 15
D gene: TRBD2

CDR3 DNA: TGTGCCAGCAGCTTGGGCGGACAGCCCACCGGGGAGCTGTTTTTT
CDR3 protein: CASSLGGQPTGELFF
clone size: NA
V gene: TRBV5-4
J gene: TRBJ2-2
CDR3 length: 15
D gene: NA

CDR3 DNA: TGCAGCGCTGACAAAATGGTAGCCCGCACAGATACGCAGTATTTT
CDR3 protein: CSADKMVARTDTQYF
clone size: NA
V gene: TRBV29-1
J gene: TRBJ2-3
CDR3 length: 15
D gene: NA

CDR3 DNA: TGTGCCAGCAGTGCGGAGCTAGGGAGCTCCTACGAGCAGTACTTC
CDR3 protein: CASSAELGSSYEQYF
clone size: NA
V gene: TRBV6-4
J gene: TRBJ2-7
CDR3 length: 15
D gene: NA

CDR3 DNA: TGTGCCAGTCAGGCAGGAATGAGCAGTCAGCCCCAGCATTTT
CDR3 protein: CASQAGMSSQPQHF
clone size: few
V gene: TRBV19
J gene: TRBJ1-5
CDR3 length: 14
D gene: NA

CDR3 DNA: TGTGCCAGCAGCAACCGGGACAGTTACACCGGGGAGCTGTTTTTT
CDR3 protein: CASSNRDSYTGELFF
clone size: NA
V gene: TRBV9
J gene: TRBJ2-2
CDR3 length: 15
D gene: TRBD1

CDR3 DNA: TGTGCCAGTATGGAGGGGACAGGCCGATCAAACTATGGCTACACCTTC
CDR3 protein: CASMEGTGRSNYGYTF
clone size: NA
V gene: TRBV19
J gene: TRBJ1-2
CDR3 length: 16
D gene: TRBD1

CDR3 DNA: TGCAGCGTTGAAGCTGACAGGGGACTAAACTCTGGGGCCAACGTCCTGACTTTC
CDR3 protein: CSVEADRGLNSGANVLTF
clone size: NA
V gene: TRBV29-1
J gene: TRBJ2-6
CDR3 length: 18
D gene: NA

CDR3 DNA: TGTGCCAGCAGCCCCGGTGGTGAGAGGGAGCTGTTTTTT
CDR3 protein: CASSPGGERELFF
clone size: NA
V gene: TRBV28
J gene: TRBJ2-2
CDR3 length: 13
D gene: NA

CDR3 DNA: TGCGCCAGCAGCTTGGTTCCAGGGGGCTACGAGCAGTACTTC
CDR3 protein: CASSLVPGGYEQYF
clone size: NA
V gene: TRBV5-1
J gene: TRBJ2-7
CDR3 length: 14
D gene: TRBD1